These 27 T cell receptor beta chains came from one sample sequenced in a study of T cells in Graves' hyperthyroidism and ophthalmopathy. RNA transcripts were the template for amplifying TCR beta CDR3 regions. The TCR CDR3 was amplified in a first-round RT-PCR using the HTBI primer set. TCRdb re-called the multiplex PCR reads through MiXCR, storing one row per CDR3 protein. This table holds about 400,000 distinct CDR3 sequences, less than 20% found once. The specimen was blood. The receptors shown here come from a woman under 30 with Graves' hyperthyroidism.

Many counts were recorded for this clonotype. V is TRBV7-2 and J is TRBJ2-5; 15 bases line up with TRBD2. Germline CDR1 reads SGHTA; CDR2 reads FQGNSA. Trimming at V came to 5 bases and at J to 5 bases, leaving 3 bases not matched to a gene. The CDR3 consists of 15 residues. The CDR3 DNA sequence: TGTGCCAGCAGCAGAGGACTAGCGGGGGGGGAGACCCAGTACTTC. Translation: CASSRGLAGGETQYF.

The V gene is TRBV19, the J gene TRBJ2-5; no definite D call. V dropped 3 bases and J dropped 2 bases, with 10 bases sitting between them. CDR3 length: 14 amino acids. The germline V gene has CDR1 LNHDA and CDR2 SQIVND (reference sequence). The chain's CDR3 is CASSISRSQETQYF. In nucleotides, the CDR3 is TGTGCCAGTAGTATCAGCAGGAGTCAAGAGACCCAGTACTTC.

The genes are TRBV5-1 and TRBJ2-2; D is unresolved. The CDR3 length is 13 residues. Per germline, CDR1 SGHRS and CDR2 YFSETQ. The germline V and J ends were trimmed by 4 bases and 5 bases, with 9 bases remaining between them. The CDR3 DNA follows: TGCGCCAGCAGCCCCATGGGAACCGGGGAGCTGTTTTTT. Translation gives CASSPMGTGELFF.

This clonotype was counted at least ten times. The CDR3 DNA follows: TGTGCCTGGGGGATGGGGACGACCGGCTACACCTTC. Protein: CAWGMGTTGYTF. The V and J genes are TRBV30 and TRBJ1-2, with a tentative D call TRBD1 (5 bases). Germline values: CDR1 GTSNPN, CDR2 SVGIG (reference sequence). V lost 5 bases, J lost 8 bases, and 15 bases lay in between. CDR3 length equals 12 residues.

The chain links TRBV4-1 to TRBJ2-7; TRBD2 aligns across 10 bases. Germline V CDR1 and CDR2: MGHRA, YSYEKL. J lost 2 bases, V lost 4 bases, and 5 bases had no gene match. CDR3 length equals 15 residues. CDR3 loop: CASSPLAGVTYEQYF. CDR3 nucleotides: TGCGCCAGCAGCCCCCTAGCGGGGGTGACCTACGAGCAGTACTTC.

This clonotype was detected ten times or more. V is TRBV5-1 and J is TRBJ2-1, with TRBD2 identical over 14 bases. The V and J ends lost 2 bases and 5 bases, in that order; junction bases with no gene match: 3. Germline CDR1 and CDR2: SGHRS and YFSETQ. There are 16 residues in the CDR3. The DNA of the CDR3 is TGCGCCAGCAGCTTACTGACTAGCGGGAGGGACAATGAGCAGTTCTTC. Its protein product is CASSLLTSGRDNEQFF.

This clonotype has only a few counts. The chain employs TRBV4-1 and TRBJ2-3, with TRBD2 identical over 12 bases. This CDR3 is 18 amino acids long. The trim removed 0 bases at V and 2 bases at J, leaving 6 bases unmatched. Germline CDR1 is MGHRA and CDR2 is YSYEKL. Written as DNA, the CDR3 is TGCGCCAGCAGCCAAGAAGGGCTAGCGGGGGGGATCACAGATACGCAGTATTTT. This encodes CASSQEGLAGGITDTQYF.

This clonotype showed up many times. This chain joins TRBV7-8 and TRBJ1-5; D remains ambiguous. Germline loops: CDR1 SGHVS, CDR2 FQNEAQ. The CDR3 is 15 residues long. The germline V and J ends were trimmed by 2 bases and 5 bases, with 13 bases remaining between them. CDR3 coding DNA: TGTGCCAGCAGCTTAAGTATCGGGCTCTATCAGCCCCAGCATTTT. It is translated as CASSLSIGLYQPQHF.

This clonotype was recorded many times. The V gene is TRBV20-1, the J gene TRBJ2-7, with 13 positions matching TRBD2. This CDR3 contains 16 residues. Germline values: CDR1 DFQATT, CDR2 SNEGSKA (reference sequence). Losses at the gene ends were 3 bases for V and 2 bases for J; bases not matched to a gene: 7. CDR3: CSARQPGLAGAYEQYF. In DNA form, the CDR3 reads TGCAGTGCTAGGCAGCCTGGACTAGCGGGAGCCTACGAGCAGTACTTC.

This clonotype was detected many times. This sequence joins TRBV20-1 and TRBJ1-5; 7 nucleotides agree with TRBD1. Looked up from germline, CDR1 is DFQATT and CDR2 is SNEGSKA (reference sequence). The CDR3 length is 14 residues. After removal of 3 bases from V and 6 bases from J, the junction contained 8 bases not matched to a gene. The CDR3 spells CSARPTGASQPQHF. The CDR3 DNA is TGCAGTGCTAGGCCCACAGGGGCTAGTCAGCCCCAGCATTTT.

There are many counts of this clonotype. J is TRBJ2-5 and V is TRBV7-8; D is unresolved. Trimming removed 1 base at V and 2 bases at J, with 8 bases between. Germline V gene sequence: CDR1 SGHVS, CDR2 FQNEAQ. This CDR3 region has 14 residues. The DNA for the CDR3 is TGTGCCAGCAGCTTAGGACCAGCGCAAGAGACCCAGTACTTC. Encoded protein: CASSLGPAQETQYF.

This clonotype came up many times. This chain uses TRBV20-1 with TRBJ2-1; TRBD2 agrees at 8 bases. CDR3 length: 15 residues. V shed 1 base and J 3 bases; nucleotides not matched to a gene: 5. Per the germline V gene, CDR1 is DFQATT and CDR2 is SNEGSKA (reference sequence). The CDR3 here is CSARGRGTSYNEQFF. The CDR3, as DNA: TGCAGTGCTAGAGGGCGCGGGACTAGCTACAATGAGCAGTTCTTC.

At least ten counts were recorded for this clonotype. This chain links TRBV12-3 or TRBV12-4 with TRBJ2-1; TRBD2 matches at 7 bases. The CDR3 length is 16 residues. The V gene end was trimmed by 7 bases and the J gene end by 0 bases; junction bases not matched to a gene: 9. The CDR3 region is CASTLGGSSSYNEQFF. The DNA for the CDR3 is TGTGCCAGCACGTTGGGAGGGTCGAGCTCCTACAATGAGCAGTTCTTC.

This clonotype was counted ten times or more. Its ends do not fully match the called genes, so a read error is possible. In DNA form, the CDR3 reads TGTGCTAGCAGCTCGAATAGCGGGGACAATGAGCAGTTCTTC. Amino acid sequence: CASSSNSGDNEQFF. The chain employs TRBV7-7 and TRBJ2-1; 8 bases fit TRBD2. The germline V gene encodes CDR1 SSHAT and CDR2 FNYEAQ (reference sequence). This CDR3 region has 14 residues.

The CDR3 DNA reads as TGTGCCAGCAGTGGCCCCGGGGGGCAGCATAATTCACCCCTCCACTTT. Translated: CASSGPGGQHNSPLHF. V gene TRBV27 combines with J gene TRBJ1-6; maybe TRBD1 (6 bases). V dropped 5 bases and J dropped 5 bases, with 16 bases sitting between them. CDR1 and CDR2 (germline): MNHEY, SMNVEV (reference sequence). The length of the CDR3 is 16 residues.

This clonotype was detected a few times. The rearrangement uses TRBV13 and TRBJ2-5; TRBD1 matches at 7 bases. CDR3 size: 14 residues. Germline trimming cut 5 bases from V and 4 bases from J; bases unmatched to any gene: 7. Germline V lookup: CDR1 PRHDT, CDR2 FYEKMQ (reference sequence). The CDR3 reads CASSARDRVETQYF. The CDR3 nucleotides read TGTGCCAGCAGCGCCCGGGACAGAGTAGAGACCCAGTACTTC.

The gene calls are TRBV11-3 and TRBJ1-3; tentatively, D is TRBD1 (5 bases). Germline V gene data show CDR1 as SGHNT and CDR2 as YENEEA. With 4 bases removed from V and 2 bases from J, the gap between germline ends came to 15 bases. CDR3 size: 16 residues. The CDR3 coding sequence is TGTGCCAGCAGCTCCCGGGACGAGGGGACTGGAAACACCATATATTTT. It specifies CASSSRDEGTGNTIYF.

This clonotype was counted at least ten times. The gene calls are TRBV7-3 and TRBJ2-5; the match to TRBD2 covers 10 bases. Trimming cost V 4 bases and J 7 bases; bases outside gene matches: 9. The germline V gene has CDR1 SGHTA and CDR2 FQGTGA. The CDR3 is 15 residues long. CDR3 DNA: TGTGCCAGCAGCTCTATGAGCGGGGGGGCCGGGACCCAGTACTTC. Translation: CASSSMSGGAGTQYF.

This clonotype was seen ten or more times. The chain carries TRBV20-1 and TRBJ2-7; 12 nucleotides match TRBD2. The CDR3 spans 13 residues. Germline lookup yields CDR1 DFQATT and CDR2 SNEGSKA (reference sequence). The V gene end was trimmed by 6 bases and the J gene end by 6 bases; junction bases not matched to a gene: 6. CDR3 sequence: CSAERTSGAEQYF. CDR3 sequence (DNA): TGCAGTGCCGAAAGGACTAGCGGGGCCGAGCAGTACTTC.

This clonotype was observed many times. The chain has TRBV11-3 and TRBJ2-2, with unresolved D. Germline V gives CDR1 SGHNT, CDR2 YENEEA. V was pared by 5 bases and J by 1 base, with 17 bases between. The CDR3 covers 17 residues. CDR3 in amino acids: CASSDEYGPENTGELFF. In nucleotides, the CDR3 is TGTGCCAGCAGCGACGAATACGGACCAGAGAACACCGGGGAGCTGTTTTTT.

The table lists this clonotype with many counts. The rearrangement joins TRBV30 to TRBJ1-2, with D uncertain. The V and J ends lost 0 bases and 4 bases respectively, with 12 bases between them. The CDR3 runs 14 residues. Germline loops: CDR1 GTSNPN, CDR2 SVGIG (reference sequence). This CDR3 reads CAWSVEGSGYGYTF. CDR3 DNA: TGTGCCTGGAGTGTGGAAGGGAGTGGCTATGGCTACACCTTC.

This chain uses TRBV12-3 or TRBV12-4 with TRBJ1-2; D is ambiguous. V was cut by 5 bases and J by 8 bases, with 9 bases left in between. CDR3 length equals 11 residues. CDR3 nucleotide sequence: TGTGCCAGCAGTCTCGAGTGGGGCTACACCTTC. Its protein product is CASSLEWGYTF.

As for this clonotype: A much larger clone sits a single nucleotide away, making a read error possible. This chain joins TRBV5-1 and TRBJ1-2; D is ambiguous. Trimming cost V 8 bases and J 7 bases, with 9 bases left between them. The CDR3 consists of 10 residues. The germline V gene encodes CDR1 SGHRS and CDR2 YFSETQ. The CDR3 DNA is TGCGCCAGGATCCCAGGTGGCTACACCTTC. The encoded protein is CARIPGGYTF.

In this sample, this clonotype turned up many times. This sequence joins TRBV11-3 and TRBJ2-5; no definite D call. The CDR3 extends over 12 amino acids. Trimming stripped 5 bases from V and 4 bases from J, with 8 bases between. Germline lookup yields CDR1 SGHNT and CDR2 YENEEA. CDR3 protein: CASSHIPETQYF. The CDR3 DNA sequence: TGTGCCAGCAGCCACATTCCAGAGACCCAGTACTTC.

This clonotype was seen many times. The V call is TRBV5-1, the J call TRBJ2-5; D is undetermined. Per the germline V gene, CDR1 is SGHRS and CDR2 is YFSETQ. V was trimmed by 0 bases and J by 13 bases, leaving 16 bases between them. The CDR3 is 13 residues long. The CDR3 coding sequence is TGCGCCAGCAGCTTGGCCGAATCTTCCTACCCGTACTTC. Translation: CASSLAESSYPYF.

This clonotype was detected ten times or more. This chain links TRBV7-8 with TRBJ2-7; D gene unclear. Germline CDR1 reads SGHVS; CDR2 reads FQNEAQ. This CDR3 comprises 13 residues. Trimming cost V 1 base and J 5 bases, with 9 bases left between them. For the CDR3, the DNA is TGTGCCAGCAGCTTAGAAGGATTCAACGAGCAGTACTTC. Translating it yields CASSLEGFNEQYF.

This clonotype was seen at least ten times. The V gene is TRBV5-1, the J gene TRBJ2-3; 8 bases fit TRBD2. With 2 bases clipped from V and 1 base from J, the junction kept 6 bases outside the gene matches. Germline CDR1 reads SGHRS; CDR2 reads YFSETQ. The CDR3 has 16 amino acids. The CDR3, as DNA: TGCGCCAGCAGCTTCGTCAGCGGGAGAGGCACAGATACGCAGTATTTT. This sequence encodes CASSFVSGRGTDTQYF.